This TCR beta chain is drawn from a study of T cells after yellow fever vaccination. The TCR cDNA carried a universal primer site and UMIs from 5'RACE template switching. TCRdb passed the 5' RACE reads through MiXCR, listing each CDR3 protein once. The repertoire holds about 30,000 distinct CDR3 sequences, with 4% to 4.5% as singletons. Notes on the study in general: Researchers noted that a small share of clonotypes showed up in both CD4 and CD8 compartments. Primary-vaccination clones mostly resurfaced post-booster (about 96% CD4, around 88% CD8).

This clonotype was seen repeatedly, ten times or more. Its antigen remains unknown. V lost 4 bases and J 2 bases, leaving 15 bases between the germline ends. This CDR3 has 14 amino acids. In germline, CDR1 is SQVTM, CDR2 ANQGSEA. The chain combines TRBV29-1 with TRBJ2-7; TRBD1 might be the D (6 bases). This receptor was identified in a man in his thirties or forties who received the YFV17D yellow fever vaccine. The source was CD8+ T cells sorted from PBMCs, collected 5 days after the yellow fever booster vaccination. The CDR3 DNA is TGCAGCGTTGGCAGGGGTGAACTAGCCTACGAGCAGTACTTC. This codes for CSVGRGELAYEQYF.